These 8 T cell receptor beta chains came from one sample sequenced in a study of T cells in Graves' hyperthyroidism and ophthalmopathy. From RNA transcripts, TCR beta CDR3 regions were amplified. The study used the HTBI primer set for a first-round RT-PCR of the TCR CDR3. Each CDR3 protein is one row after TCRdb ran MiXCR on the multiplex PCR reads. The table records fewer than 450,000 distinct CDR3 sequences, roughly 15% of them present only once. The sequencing input was blood. The receptors were sampled from a woman in her sixties with Graves' ophthalmopathy.

The genes are TRBV5-1 and TRBJ2-5, with D maybe TRBD2 (5 bases). The germline gives CDR1 SGHRS, CDR2 YFSETQ. The CDR3 length is 13 residues. Trimming left V 4 bases short and J 4 bases short, with 11 bases between. The CDR3 sequence is CASSQGLGETQYF. CDR3 nucleotide sequence: TGCGCCAGCAGCCAAGGACTCGGAGAGACCCAGTACTTC.

This clonotype was observed at least ten times. The chain joins TRBV12-3 or TRBV12-4 to TRBJ2-5; D unclear. V dropped 1 base and J dropped 7 bases, with 7 bases sitting between them. The CDR3 sequence is 12 residues long. The CDR3 DNA reads TGTGCCAGCAGTTTAGGGGGTGGGACCCAGTACTTC. Residues: CASSLGGGTQYF.

This clonotype turned up a few times. V and J are TRBV3-1 and TRBJ1-4; D perhaps matches TRBD1 (5 bases). Trimming shortened V by 5 bases and J by 8 bases, and 15 bases separated the two germline ends. In germline, CDR1 is LGHDT, CDR2 YNNKEL (reference sequence). The length of the CDR3 is 14 residues. The CDR3 DNA reads as TGTGCCAGCAGCTCGAGGGCAGGGCGGGAAAAACTGTTTTTT. Translating it yields CASSSRAGREKLFF.

This clonotype was seen repeatedly, ten times or more. The CDR3 loop reads CASSEYMSGTDTQYF. Written as DNA, the CDR3 is TGTGCCAGCAGTGAATACATGTCTGGCACAGATACGCAGTATTTT. The chain is built from TRBV2 and TRBJ2-3; D gene unclear. This CDR3 has 15 amino acids. Germline CDR1 and CDR2: SNHLY and FYNNEI. V lost 2 bases and J lost 1, with 10 bases in between.

The sample holds many counts of this clonotype. For the CDR3, the DNA is TGTGCCAGCAGTCGACCCGGGACAGGTGGTCACGAGCAGTACTTC. It codes for CASSRPGTGGHEQYF. The chain is built from TRBV27 and TRBJ2-7, with 8 bases matching TRBD1. This CDR3 comprises 15 residues. V was pared by 5 bases and J by 5 bases, with 11 bases of the junction left unmatched. Looked up from germline, CDR1 is MNHEY and CDR2 is SMNVEV (reference sequence).

In its sample, this clonotype was seen many times. The rearrangement joins TRBV10-3 to TRBJ2-7; D unresolved. Germline CDR1 and CDR2: ENHRY and SYGVKD. CDR3 length: 13 residues. Trimming stripped 3 bases from V and 5 bases from J, with 11 bases between. The CDR3 region is CAISENFMDEQYF. The CDR3, as DNA: TGTGCCATCAGTGAAAACTTCATGGACGAGCAGTACTTC.

Many counts were recorded for this clonotype. The chain carries TRBV11-2 and TRBJ1-1; no definite D call. CDR1 is SGHAT, CDR2 FQNNGV, per germline. This CDR3 spans 14 amino acids. Trimming left V 1 base short and J 6 bases short, with 12 bases between. The CDR3 bases are TGTGCCAGCAGCTTAGTAGGTAATCGCCCTGAAGCTTTCTTT. Translating it yields CASSLVGNRPEAFF. The whole variable domain, remainder taken from reference TRBV11-2 and TRBJ1-1, is EAGVAQSPRYKIIEKRQSVAFWCNPISGHATLYWYQQILGQGPKLLIQFQNNGVVDDSQLPKDRFSAERLKGVDSTLKIQPAKLEDSAVYLCASSLVGNRPEAFFGQGTRLTVV.

This clonotype was seen ten or more times. V and J are TRBV28 and TRBJ2-2; 8 nucleotides agree with TRBD2. This CDR3 is 12 amino acids long. With 9 bases clipped from V and 7 bases from J, the junction kept 4 bases outside the gene matches. Germline-derived CDR1 and CDR2 are MDHEN and SYDVKM. This chain's CDR3 is CASSGVIGELFF. CDR3 coding DNA: TGTGCCAGTAGCGGGGTTATCGGGGAGCTGTTTTTT.